A single sample is the source of the 3 T cell receptor beta chains below, sequenced in a study of CD8 T cells in Susac syndrome. After extraction with the RNeasy kit, roughly 0.5 to 1 ug of the RNA was reverse transcribed using random hexamers. TCRdb redid the calling of the immunoSEQ multiplex PCR reads with MiXCR, one entry per CDR3 protein. Seen here are more than 150,000 distinct CDR3 sequences, approximately 96% observed once, and the top ten hold 0.15% to 0.2%. Sequenced input: CD4+ T cells from PBMCs. Source of these receptors: a human donor with Susac syndrome.

The gene calls are TRBV4-1 and TRBJ1-6; 7 nucleotides agree with TRBD1. This CDR3 region has 14 residues. With 5 bases clipped from V and 13 bases from J, the junction kept 11 bases outside the gene matches. From germline, CDR1 is MGHRA and CDR2 YSYEKL. CDR3 sequence reads: CASSSRDSLFPLHF. CDR3 DNA: TGCGCCAGCAGCTCACGGGACAGTCTGTTCCCCCTCCACTTT.

This rearrangement joins TRBV5-1 to TRBJ2-1, with D tentatively TRBD1 or TRBD2 (5 bases each). The V end lost 1 base, the J end lost 9 bases, and 11 bases lay between the germline ends. The CDR3 spans 13 residues. Germline CDR1 and CDR2: SGHRS and YFSETQ. CDR3: CASSLLRESEQFF. CDR3 DNA: TGCGCCAGCAGCTTGCTCAGGGAGAGTGAGCAGTTCTTC. The full variable domain, its missing parts supplied by reference TRBV5-1 and TRBJ2-1, is KAGVTQTPRYLIKTRGQQVTLSCSPISGHRSVSWYQQTPGQGLQFLFEYFSETQRNKGNFPGRFSGRQFSNSRSEMNVSTLELGDSALYLCASSLLRESEQFFGPGTRLTVL.

This chain connects TRBV3-1 to TRBJ1-5; no clear D gene. The CDR3 loop spans 15 amino acids. Germline values: CDR1 LGHDT, CDR2 YNNKEL (reference sequence). Deletions cut 4 bases from V and 4 bases from J, with 14 bases between. The CDR3 is CASSRDGGLNQPQHF. CDR3 coding DNA: TGTGCCAGCAGCCGCGACGGCGGATTAAATCAGCCCCAGCATTTT.